The 14 T cell receptor beta chains below were found in one sample sequenced in a study of shared clonotypes between healthy human individuals. The protocol was immunoSEQ multiplex PCR, while the TCRdb copy is restricted to in-frame clones and leaves out a portion. The data contain about 1 million clones, 75% of them singletons. Input material: memory CD4+ T cells sorted from blood. Subset described: CD45RA-negative fraction. The source is a man aged 18 to 35 in good health.

This chain joins TRBV28 and TRBJ1-6, with D hard to call. The V gene's germline CDR1 is MDHEN and CDR2 SYDVKM. This CDR3 region has 14 residues. V lost 2 bases to trimming and J lost 9 bases, with 11 bases between them. Here the CDR3 DNA reads TGTGCCAGCAGTTTAAGTTTTGTGAGTTCACCCCTCCACTTT. Translated: CASSLSFVSSPLHF.

The J gene is TRBJ2-5, the V gene TRBV2, with 7 bases fitting TRBD2. The J call may be wrong; the DNA end is better matched by TRBJ2-7. The CDR3 is 14 residues long. CDR1 and CDR2 (germline): SNHLY, FYNNEI. This chain's CDR3 is CASSRTRSSYEQYF. CDR3 nucleotide sequence: TGTGCCAGCAGCCGGACTAGAAGCTCCTACGAGCAGTACTTC.

V is TRBV6-5 and J is TRBJ1-2; D is ambiguous. Trimming removed 0 bases from V and 7 bases from J, with 9 bases in between. This CDR3 contains 13 residues. CDR1 is MNHEY, CDR2 SVGAGI, per germline. The CDR3 loop reads CASSYSPRRGYTF. CDR3 DNA sequence: TGTGCCAGCAGTTACTCCCCCCGGCGTGGCTACACCTTC.

This chain links TRBV6-5 with TRBJ2-7, with D maybe TRBD2 (6 bases). V was trimmed by 0 bases and J by 4 bases, leaving 16 bases between them. The CDR3 length is 16 residues. Germline loops: CDR1 MNHEY, CDR2 SVGAGI. The chain's CDR3 is CASSYSWTTSIYEQYF. The CDR3 nucleotides are TGTGCCAGCAGTTACTCGTGGACTACCTCGATTTACGAGCAGTACTTC.

The CDR3 DNA reads TGCAGTGCTAACAGTGGAAACACCATATATTTT. Its translation is CSANSGNTIYF. The genes are TRBV20-1 and TRBJ1-3; no reliable D call. The CDR3 is made up of 11 amino acids. CDR1 DFQATT and CDR2 SNEGSKA come from the germline V gene (reference sequence). V lost 4 bases and J 3 bases, leaving 4 bases between the germline ends.

This rearrangement joins TRBV5-8 to TRBJ2-5, with a weak D call TRBD1 (5 bases). V was pared by 3 bases and J by 7 bases, with 22 bases between. CDR3 length equals 16 residues. The germline V gene encodes CDR1 SGHTS and CDR2 YDEGEE. For the CDR3, the DNA is TGTGCCAGCAGCTATAGCCGGGCCGAAGGAAGGGGGACCCAGTACTTC. Protein product: CASSYSRAEGRGTQYF.

The rearrangement uses TRBV2 and TRBJ2-7, with 9 bases lining up with TRBD1. The J segment lost 3 bases and the V segment lost 8 bases, leaving 5 bases of the junction unmatched. Germline V lookup: CDR1 SNHLY, CDR2 FYNNEI. This CDR3 spans 13 amino acids. The CDR3 here is CASGRDRVYEQYF. The CDR3 DNA is TGTGCCAGCGGAAGGGACAGGGTCTACGAGCAGTACTTC.

The chain carries TRBV5-4 and TRBJ2-7; 10 positions match TRBD2. Trimming at V came to 3 bases and at J to 2 bases, leaving 5 bases not matched to a gene. Germline loops: CDR1 SGHNT, CDR2 YYREEE (reference sequence). The CDR3 consists of 15 residues. The CDR3 here is CASSWSGRATYEQYF. The CDR3 bases are TGTGCCAGCAGCTGGAGCGGGAGGGCTACCTACGAGCAGTACTTC.

The gene calls are TRBV28 and TRBJ1-5; D is unclear. CDR1 is MDHEN, CDR2 SYDVKM, per germline. Trimming left V 8 bases short and J 7 bases short, with 9 bases between. CDR3 length: 11 residues. The CDR3 bases are TGTGCCAGCGGGGTTCGACAGCCCCAGCATTTT. Its translation is CASGVRQPQHF.

This clone was recorded only once. Additional DNA sequences in this sample encode the identical CDR3. This chain connects TRBV14 to TRBJ2-5; D gene uncertain. The CDR3 loop spans 13 amino acids. Trimming shortened V by 1 base and J by 5 bases, and 8 bases separated the two germline ends. CDR1 and CDR2 (germline): SGHDN, FVKESK. CDR3 nucleotide sequence: TGTGCCAGCAGCCAAGGATCGTCGGAGACCCAGTACTTC. Protein: CASSQGSSETQYF.

The V call is TRBV25-1, the J call TRBJ1-2; 7 nucleotides align to TRBD1. From germline, CDR1 is MGHDK and CDR2 SYGVNS. The CDR3 has 18 amino acids. V shed 2 bases, J shed 4 bases, and the junction held 16 bases outside the gene matches. The CDR3 sequence is CASSESGGGQRSSYGYTF. The CDR3, as DNA: TGTGCCAGCAGTGAAAGTGGAGGGGGACAGCGGTCATCCTATGGCTACACCTTC.

This clone was counted only a few times. The chain uses TRBV9 and TRBJ1-2; a possible D gene is TRBD1 (6 bases). The germline V gene encodes CDR1 SGDLS and CDR2 YYNGEE. CDR3 length: 15 amino acids. V lost 7 bases and J lost 4, with 20 bases in between. Here the CDR3 DNA reads TGTGCCAGCTCCGAAGGGGGGAGACAGTCCTATGGCTACACCTTC. Translated: CASSEGGRQSYGYTF. Variable domain in full (rest from reference TRBV9 and TRBJ1-2): DSGVTQTPKHLITATGQRVTLRCSPRSGDLSVYWYQQSLDQGLQFLIQYYNGEERAKGNILERFSAQQFPDLHSELNLSSLELGDSALYFCASSEGGRQSYGYTFGSGTRLTVV.

This clone has a count of ten or more. This rearrangement joins TRBV9 to TRBJ2-7, with 10 bases lining up with TRBD2. This CDR3 region has 14 residues. The V gene's germline CDR1 is SGDLS and CDR2 YYNGEE. Trimming took 4 bases from V and 6 from J; bases not matched to a gene: 7. As DNA, the CDR3 is TGTGCCAGCAGCTCCGGCAGCGGGAGGGGCGAGCAGTACTTC. This gives the protein CASSSGSGRGEQYF.

The rearrangement uses TRBV28 and TRBJ2-2; 8 nucleotides line up with TRBD2. Trimming took 2 bases from V and 6 from J; bases not matched to a gene: 5. Germline-derived CDR1 and CDR2 are MDHEN and SYDVKM. The CDR3 sequence is 15 residues long. CDR3 region: CASSLHSGASGELFF. Here the CDR3 DNA reads TGTGCCAGCAGTTTACATAGCGGGGCATCCGGGGAGCTGTTTTTT.